What follows are 30 T cell receptor beta chains derived from one specimen sequenced in a study of human T cells and chemical hapten exposure. Each CDR3 protein gets one entry after TCRdb re-called the RACE reads with MiXCR. In the table there are some 360,000 distinct CDR3 sequences, roughly 4.6% of which are singletons. Noted time point: pre-sensitization, week 0. The treatment: therapeutic diphenylcyclopropenone sensitization with weekly scalp DPC. Here the sequenced sample was whole blood, taken in connection with sensitization to the hapten diphenylcyclopropenone (DPC). The receptor set was obtained from a woman in her forties or fifties with alopecia areata. Some clones in this sample may be carry-over from other donors' samples.

This clonotype showed up many times. J is TRBJ2-2 and V is TRBV3-1, with TRBD1 matching 7 bases. This CDR3 is built from 15 residues. Looked up from germline, CDR1 is LGHDT and CDR2 is YNNKEL (reference sequence). Germline trimming cut 1 base from V and 6 bases from J; bases unmatched to any gene: 5. Here the CDR3 DNA reads TGTGCCAGCAGCCAAGCCACAGGGGCAGCCGGGGAGCTGTTTTTT. This sequence encodes CASSQATGAAGELFF.

This clonotype was recorded a few times. The V call is TRBV10-3, the J call TRBJ2-5, with D perhaps TRBD2 (6 bases). The CDR3 extends over 13 amino acids. Germline-derived CDR1 and CDR2 are ENHRY and SYGVKD. V was cut by 0 bases and J by 4 bases, with 6 bases left in between. CDR3 in DNA: TGTGCCATCAGTGAGTCGGGGGGAGAGACCCAGTACTTC. Protein sequence: CAISESGGETQYF.

This clonotype was detected many times. The J gene is TRBJ1-2, the V gene TRBV12-3 or TRBV12-4; TRBD1 matches 9 bases. CDR3 length: 16 amino acids. Trimming took 1 base from V and 5 from J; bases not matched to a gene: 8. CDR3 coding DNA: TGTGCCAGCAGTTTAGGGGGACAGGGAGATTATTATGGCTACACCTTC. Translating it yields CASSLGGQGDYYGYTF.

This clonotype was seen at least ten times. J is TRBJ2-1 and V is TRBV9; 7 nucleotides align to TRBD1. Germline values: CDR1 SGDLS, CDR2 YYNGEE. V lost 3 bases and J lost 9; bases outside the gene matches: 9. The CDR3 has 14 residues. The CDR3 sequence is CASSDEGAGGEQFF. In nucleotides, the CDR3 is TGTGCCAGCAGCGATGAGGGGGCGGGTGGTGAGCAGTTCTTC.

In its sample, this clonotype was seen a few times. This chain connects TRBV2 to TRBJ2-5, with 9 bases that match TRBD2. Germline CDR1 SNHLY, CDR2 FYNNEI. This CDR3 spans 14 amino acids. Trimming removed 7 bases from V and 1 base from J; junction bases left unmatched: 4. The CDR3 reads CASISGGVQETQYF. In nucleotides, the CDR3 is TGTGCCAGCATTAGCGGGGGCGTCCAAGAGACCCAGTACTTC. The variable domain in full, completed from reference TRBV2 and TRBJ2-5, reads EPEVTQTPSHQVTQMGQEVILRCVPISNHLYFYWYRQILGQKVEFLVSFYNNEISEKSEIFDDQFSVERPDGSNFTLKIRSTKLEDSAMYFCASISGGVQETQYFGPGTRLLVL.

This clonotype was seen a few times. The chain joins TRBV12-3 or TRBV12-4 to TRBJ1-1; TRBD1 aligns across 7 bases. The CDR3 spans 14 residues. V was pared by 2 bases and J by 6 bases, with 6 bases of the junction left unmatched. For the CDR3, the DNA is TGTGCCAGCAGTTTACCAGGGGGGCATGCTGAAGCTTTCTTT. This translates into CASSLPGGHAEAFF.

A note on this clonotype: It may be a read error: a sequence one base away is much more abundant. The chain joins TRBV15 to TRBJ2-7; TRBD1 matches at 7 bases. CDR1 and CDR2 (germline): LNHNV, YYDKDF (reference sequence). The CDR3 runs to 16 residues. CDR3 residues: CATRREGNRDSYEQYF. The DNA for the CDR3 is TGTGCCACCAGAAGAGAGGGCAACCGGGACAGCTACGAGCAGTACTTC.

This clonotype turned up a few times. The chain recombines TRBV24-1 with TRBJ2-5; D is unresolved. The length of the CDR3 is 16 residues. Germline CDR1 reads KGHDR; CDR2 reads SFDVKD. The V gene lost 1 base and the J gene lost 1 base, with 12 bases spanning the gap. Here the CDR3 DNA reads TGTGCCACCAGTGATTTTCCGGGTACCTCCCAAGAGACCCAGTACTTC. This encodes CATSDFPGTSQETQYF.

This clonotype was seen ten or more times. The gene calls are TRBV20-1 and TRBJ1-4; a possible D gene is TRBD1 (5 bases). V lost 5 bases and J lost 0, with 13 bases in between. Germline V gene data show CDR1 as DFQATT and CDR2 as SNEGSKA (reference sequence). CDR3 length: 15 amino acids. CDR3: CSASAGRPTNEKLFF. CDR3 bases: TGCAGTGCTTCAGCAGGGAGACCAACTAATGAAAAACTGTTTTTT.

This clonotype was counted only a few times. V is TRBV29-1 and J is TRBJ2-3; the D is unclear. The CDR3 covers 14 residues. V was trimmed by 7 bases and J by 4 bases, leaving 18 bases between them. CDR1 and CDR2 (germline): SQVTM, ANQGSEA. The CDR3 sequence is CSATPVGPADTQYF. DNA for the CDR3: TGCAGCGCCACGCCTGTGGGCCCCGCAGATACGCAGTATTTT.

This clonotype has a count of ten or more. The V and J genes are TRBV5-1 and TRBJ1-3, with D unclear. The V gene's germline CDR1 is SGHRS and CDR2 YFSETQ. Trimming left V 4 bases short and J 3 bases short, with 8 bases between. The CDR3 is made up of 13 amino acids. Written as DNA, the CDR3 is TGCGCCAGCAGCACATACAGTGGAAACACCATATATTTT. It is translated as CASSTYSGNTIYF.

This sequence joins TRBV5-1 and TRBJ1-6; 7 nucleotides match TRBD1. V trimming: 4 bases; J trimming: 7 bases; junction bases outside the gene matches: 11. The CDR3 covers 16 residues. Germline CDR1 reads SGHRS; CDR2 reads YFSETQ. Here the CDR3 DNA reads TGCGCCAGCAGCCCCGACGCTGGGACAGCGAATTCACCCCTCCACTTT. It yields the protein CASSPDAGTANSPLHF.

This clonotype appeared many times. The rearrangement joins TRBV7-9 to TRBJ1-2; 10 bases map to TRBD1. Germline V gene sequence: CDR1 SEHNR, CDR2 FQNEAQ (reference sequence). The CDR3 contains 16 residues. The J segment lost 6 bases and the V segment lost 0 bases, leaving 7 bases of the junction unmatched. CDR3: CASSLARTGGSDGYTF. For the CDR3, the DNA is TGTGCCAGCAGCTTAGCGCGGACAGGGGGATCTGATGGCTACACCTTC.

This chain uses TRBV7-8 with TRBJ2-1, with 8 positions matching TRBD2. Germline trimming cut 0 bases from V and 5 bases from J; bases unmatched to any gene: 9. In germline, CDR1 is SGHVS, CDR2 FQNEAQ. There are 17 residues in the CDR3. The CDR3 here is CASSLARIAGIDNEQFF. The CDR3 DNA sequence: TGTGCCAGCAGCTTAGCGCGAATAGCGGGGATAGACAATGAGCAGTTCTTC.

The rearrangement joins TRBV7-9 to TRBJ1-5; tentatively, D is TRBD1 (5 bases). Per germline, CDR1 SEHNR and CDR2 FQNEAQ (reference sequence). V lost 5 bases and J 5 bases, leaving 10 bases between the germline ends. The CDR3 totals 13 residues. In nucleotides, the CDR3 is TGTGCCAGCAGCCCCCTCAGGGATCAGCCCCAGCATTTT. Translating gives CASSPLRDQPQHF.

This clonotype was observed a few times. Here the CDR3 reads CASSPGAGPQFF. Written as DNA, the CDR3 is TGTGCCAGCAGTCCAGGGGCGGGGCCCCAGTTCTTC. V and J are TRBV7-2 and TRBJ2-1; perhaps D is TRBD1 or TRBD2 (6 bases each). Between the trimmed V and J ends, which lost 6 bases and 13 bases, there was a span of 16 bases. The V gene's germline CDR1 is SGHTA and CDR2 FQGNSA. The CDR3 extends over 12 amino acids.

As concerns this clonotype: Since a much larger clone is just one base distant, this may be a read error. This chain links TRBV10-3 with TRBJ2-3; TRBD2 aligns across 8 bases. The CDR3 spans 16 residues. The germline gives CDR1 ENHRY, CDR2 SYGVKD. The CDR3 loop reads CAIRESGGARTDTQYF. The DNA of the CDR3 is TGTGCCATCCGTGAGTCCGGGGGGGCGAGAACAGATACGCAGTATTTT.

This clonotype came up a few times. The chain recombines TRBV12-3 or TRBV12-4 with TRBJ2-7, with 7 bases aligning to TRBD1. Trimming removed 1 base from V and 2 bases from J; junction bases left unmatched: 5. This CDR3 spans 15 amino acids. The CDR3 DNA reads as TGTGCCAGCAGTTTAGGGGACAGCGAAACCTACGAGCAGTACTTC. This translates into CASSLGDSETYEQYF.

This chain uses TRBV15 with TRBJ1-5; no reliable D call. Germline lookup yields CDR1 LNHNV and CDR2 YYDKDF (reference sequence). V was clipped by 0 bases and J by 4 bases, with 19 bases between them. The CDR3 is 18 residues long. As DNA, the CDR3 is TGTGCCACCAGCAGAGATCCCACCGCATGGATCCCAAATCAGCCCCAGCATTTT. It is translated as CATSRDPTAWIPNQPQHF. The entire variable domain, with the rest obtained from reference TRBV15 and TRBJ1-5, is as follows: DAMVIQNPRYQVTQFGKPVTLSCSQTLNHNVMYWYQQKSSQAPKLLFHYYDKDFNNEADTPDNFQSRRPNTSFCFLDIRSPGLGDTAMYLCATSRDPTAWIPNQPQHFGDGTRLSIL.

This clonotype was picked up many times. The CDR3, as DNA: TGTGCCAGCAGCCCCCCCGGTCGTAGCGGGGGGGGGGATACGCAGTATTTT. This encodes CASSPPGRSGGGDTQYF. The chain couples TRBV7-9 to TRBJ2-3; 11 bases are shared with TRBD2. Looked up from germline, CDR1 is SEHNR and CDR2 is FQNEAQ (reference sequence). This CDR3 is 17 amino acids long. The V segment lost 5 bases and the J segment 6 bases; nucleotides outside the gene matches: 13.

This clonotype was observed a handful of times. V is TRBV5-1 and J is TRBJ1-1; perhaps TRBD1 as D (5 bases). This CDR3 has 15 residues. Trimming shortened V by 1 base and J by 1 base, and 11 bases separated the two germline ends. The V gene's germline CDR1 is SGHRS and CDR2 YFSETQ. DNA for the CDR3: TGCGCCAGCAGCTTGATGGGGCGGGAGAACACTGAAGCTTTCTTT. Translating it yields CASSLMGRENTEAFF.

CDR3 residues: CASSPTSGRDEQYF. CDR3 DNA sequence: TGTGCCAGCAGTCCTACTAGCGGGAGGGACGAGCAGTACTTC. The V call is TRBV28, the J call TRBJ2-7, with 13 bases aligning to TRBD2. V shed 5 bases and J 5 bases; nucleotides not matched to a gene: 3. This CDR3 has 14 amino acids. Germline V gene sequence: CDR1 MDHEN, CDR2 SYDVKM.

This clonotype was seen a few times. The genes are TRBV6-1 and TRBJ1-6; D uncertain. CDR3 length equals 17 residues. Trimming left V 8 bases short and J 5 bases short, with 22 bases between. Germline CDR1 is MNHNS and CDR2 is SASEGT. The CDR3 DNA reads as TGTGCCAGCGGAAGGTCATTCCGACGCCTTAATAATTCACCCCTCCACTTT. Its translation is CASGRSFRRLNNSPLHF.

This clonotype was counted only a few times. The DNA for the CDR3 is TGTGCCAGCAGCCAACCTCCGGGACCAAACTACGAGCAGTACTTC. Its protein is CASSQPPGPNYEQYF. The chain links TRBV3-1 to TRBJ2-7; D could derive from TRBD1 or TRBD2 (5 bases each). The CDR3 spans 15 residues. Germline V gene lookup returns CDR1 LGHDT and CDR2 YNNKEL (reference sequence). V was pared by 2 bases and J by 3 bases, with 14 bases between.

There are many counts of this clonotype. J is TRBJ2-7 and V is TRBV25-1; TRBD1 is a possible D gene (5 bases). The V end was cut by 7 bases, the J end by 6 bases, with 13 bases between. CDR3 length: 12 residues. The germline V gene encodes CDR1 MGHDK and CDR2 SYGVNS. CDR3 DNA sequence: TGTGCCAGCAATCAGGGCGGCGGCGAGCAGTACTTC. Protein product: CASNQGGGEQYF.

This clonotype has only a few counts. The chain carries TRBV20-1 and TRBJ2-7, with 12 bases identical to TRBD2. The CDR3 length is 15 residues. V shed 5 bases, J shed 2 bases, and the junction held 7 bases outside the gene matches. The germline V gene encodes CDR1 DFQATT and CDR2 SNEGSKA (reference sequence). The DNA of the CDR3 is TGCAGTGCTTACCCGACTAGCGGGAGTCCCTACGAGCAGTACTTC. Its protein is CSAYPTSGSPYEQYF.

This clonotype was recorded at least ten times. The V gene is TRBV20-1, the J gene TRBJ2-2; possibly TRBD2 for D (5 bases). This CDR3 has 16 residues. V lost 5 bases to trimming and J lost 5 bases, with 21 bases between them. In germline, CDR1 is DFQATT, CDR2 SNEGSKA (reference sequence). CDR3 nucleotides: TGCAGTGCTCCTTTAGTGGGTATCCGGGGAACCGGGGAGCTGTTTTTT. Protein product: CSAPLVGIRGTGELFF.

This clonotype was observed at least ten times. This chain's CDR3 is CASSRSSNTEAFF. CDR3 nucleotide sequence: TGTGCCAGCAGTCGAAGCAGCAACACTGAAGCTTTCTTT. The gene calls are TRBV6-2 or TRBV6-3 and TRBJ1-1, with no clear D. The CDR3 covers 13 residues. Germline lookup yields CDR1 MNHEY and CDR2 SVGEGT. Between the trimmed V and J ends, which lost 5 bases and 2 bases, there was a span of 9 bases.

This clonotype was counted at least ten times. The J gene is TRBJ2-4, the V gene TRBV10-3; 8 positions match TRBD1. J gave up 1 base and V 8 bases, and 13 bases lay outside the gene matches. The CDR3 loop spans 17 amino acids. Per germline, CDR1 ENHRY and CDR2 SYGVKD. DNA of the CDR3: TGTGCCATCCCCCAAACAGGGGGACGTGGGGCCAAAAACATTCAGTACTTC. Protein: CAIPQTGGRGAKNIQYF.

The V and J genes are TRBV12-3 or TRBV12-4 and TRBJ1-6, with a tentative D call TRBD1 (6 bases). The CDR3 sequence is 14 residues long. V shed 6 bases and J shed 8 bases, with 14 bases lying between them. CDR3 bases: TGTGCCAGCAGAATGGACAGAACCTATTCACCCCTCCACTTT. Protein sequence: CASRMDRTYSPLHF.